This record concerns one TCR beta chain sequence. Authors' data handling: Amplification of reference gene primers was used by the study to estimate nucleated cell counts. The assay was immunoSEQ multiplex PCR, and TCRdb's table has in-frame clones only and misses some. V and J calls and clone size are as listed in that table; D and trimming were resolved from the DNA. Of about 62,000 clones listed, approximately 92% are singletons. This entry belongs to a study of blood T cell repertoires in COVID-19. Study information: Acute and convalescent COVID-19 specimens originated in the United States, Italy and Spain.

What was sequenced was peripheral blood. The origin of this receptor is a woman aged 55-69 years with COVID-19, enrolled during active disease.

In nucleotides, the CDR3 is TGTGCCACCAGTGACTCCAGACAGGGGCATGAGCAGTTCTTC. Translation gives CATSDSRQGHEQFF. The V gene is TRBV24-1, the J gene TRBJ2-1; 8 positions match TRBD1. The CDR3 runs 14 residues. Germline CDR1 is KGHDR and CDR2 is SFDVKD. The V segment lost 4 bases and the J segment 8 bases; nucleotides outside the gene matches: 6.